The table lists the clone carrying this T cell receptor delta chain with a few counts. Within the sample, other DNA sequences also encode this same CDR3. These data are taken from a study of gamma-delta chains in newborns, infants, children. TCRdb redid the clone calls on the reads with CATT. The data contain 5,000 or so delta-chain clones, about 5% of them singletons. The sample taken for sequencing was blood. This clonotype originated in a child who was a newborn, infant or young child, either healthy, febrile or measles-vaccinated (not recorded which).

CDR3 region: CACDTVGDWDTRQMFF. The DNA of the CDR3 is TGTGCCTGTGACACCGTGGGGGATTGGGACACCCGACAGATGTTTTTC. This chain uses TRDV2 with TRDJ3, with TRDD3 matching 8 bases. The V gene's germline CDR1 is GEAIGNYY and CDR2 EKD. CDR3 size: 16 residues. V was clipped by 0 bases and J by 4 bases; unmatched bases: 1.